The entry that follows covers one T cell receptor (beta chain) sequence. Which antigen it targets is not known. The sample holds no much larger clone one base away, and base qualities are not on file. This specimen comes from a study of graft-versus-host responses after intestinal transplantation (dated by TCRdb to about 2021). About the study as a whole: The transplants that recipients got were multivisceral, liver-intestinal, or isolated intestinal. Every recipient was given anti-thymocyte globulin induction, then maintenance tacrolimus and steroids for around three years. After intestinal transplantation, graft-versus-host and host-versus-graft alloreactive T cell clones were followed in the graft, circulation and bone marrow using bulk TCR-beta CDR3 sequencing. To identify alloreactive clones, pre-transplant mixed lymphocyte reaction products were sequenced and compared with unstimulated pre-transplant donor and recipient T cells. Of the roughly 25 intestinal transplant recipients enrolled in the cohort, one of whom was a retransplant, a few patients without pretransplant specimens were excluded. A peak of at least 4% donor T cells among recipient peripheral blood mononuclear cells was the definition used for donor T cell macrochimerism. Rather than going through the commercial service, samples from three later patients were sequenced in-house on an Illumina MiSeq and processed with MiXCR. Paper-wide results and their limitations: GvH clones were detected in recipient bone marrow, and some appeared earlier in ileal mucosa or blood, consistent with an intestinal mucosal origin. In the allografts of patients with donor T cell macrochimerism, GvH to HvG T cell clonal ratios were high. The conclusions were limited by the relatively low number and heterogeneity of the intestinal transplant patients. Peak levels of circulating GvH clones were associated with declines in HvG clones early after transplant.

The method behind the library was the immunoSEQ multiplex PCR assay. For most patients, genomic DNA was isolated with the Qiagen DNeasy Blood and Tissue Kit and sent frozen to Adaptive Biotechnologies for TCR sequencing. For most patients, high-throughput TCR-beta CDR3 sequencing of genomic DNA was performed by Adaptive Biotechnologies. As for the authors' bioinformatics: TCR sequencing data were retrieved from Adaptive's ImmunoSEQ software for roughly 17 patients, whereas a few other patients were processed with MiXCR and VDJtools. CD4 versus CD8 sorting errors were corrected by removing sequences found in both subsets at a frequency ratio below 5:1. CDR3 nucleotide sequences shared between donor and recipient were removed because the origin of such sequences could not be assigned. At least 2-fold expansion over unstimulated cells and a minimum CFSE-low frequency of 0.002% (template counts) or 0.001% (read counts) were required for clones to be classified as alloreactive. Mappable clones were those detected in sequenced pre-transplant spleen, lymph node, or MLR CFSE-low populations of the donor or recipient. The cumulative frequency of alloreactive clones was calculated as a percentage of all sequences, weighted by copy number. This immuneACCESS table, as held by TCRdb, lists in-frame sequences with V and J called but not all clones. Of the missing ones, under half trace to an unresolved V gene in checked studies; the others have no known cause. That table supplies the V and J calls and clone size; D and trimming were determined from the DNA. The sample yields tens of thousands of clones; around 96% were counted once. The top ten clonotypes cover approximately 0.21% of the sample.

The CDR3 numbers 14 residues from cysteine through phenylalanine. The read is trimmed to its CDR3 DNA, 42 bases read in frame from base 1. A distance of 10 bases separates the germline ends of V and J, which lose 3 bases and 3 bases respectively. CDR1 and CDR2, looked up from the germline V gene, are MDHEN and SYDVKM. According to the study, the label for this sample's time point signals: cells obtained before transplantation from donor or recipient. CD3+CD4+ and CD3+CD8+ populations were FACS-sorted from unstimulated pre-transplant donor and recipient cells taken from spleen or lymph nodes. This receptor was identified in a human donor who was the organ donor for an intestinal transplant. Source: unstimulated CD8+ T cells sorted from spleen or lymph node cells, taken before transplant. The chain was built from TRBV28 and TRBJ2-3; the D gene is possibly TRBD2, with 5 bases matching. The CDR3 protein sequence reads: CASSFRGNTDTQYF. The DNA sequence is TGTGCCAGCAGTTTCCGGGGTAATACAGATACGCAGTATTTT. Outside the CDR3, residues come from the reference TRBV28 and TRBJ2-3 proteins, so the full variable domain is: DVKVTQSSRYLVKRTGEKVFLECVQDMDHENMFWYRQDPGLGLRLIYFSYDVKMKEKGDIPEGYSVSREKKERFSLILESASTNQTSMYLCASSFRGNTDTQYFGPGTRLTVL.